The rows below give T cell receptor beta chains drawn from one sample of a study of T-cell reconstitution after alpha-beta-depleted transplantation in children. TCRdb independently ran MiXCR on the PCR reads; one entry per CDR3 protein. The sample records 150,000 to 200,000 distinct CDR3 sequences, around 10% being singletons. This sample comprised PBMCs, obtained before TCRalphabeta/CD19-depleted stem cell transplant. The receptor set was obtained from a boy aged 2 to 9 with acute myeloid leukemia, due to receive a stem cell transplant. Each CDR3 is given with its conserved first and last residue. A D gene is named only where the DNA matches it firmly. A row's size may be missing; if present it is once, few, many or a size class.

clone_size j_call v_call d_call cdr3_aa cdr3_nt
many TRBJ1-2 TRBV20-1 . CSARGASPGAFYGYTF TGCAGTGCTAGAGGCGCTAGCCCGGGGGCTTTCTATGGCTACACCTTC
many TRBJ2-1 TRBV15 . CATSRVGDSFNEQFF TGTGCCACCAGCAGAGTCGGGGACTCCTTCAATGAGCAGTTCTTC
many TRBJ1-6 TRBV9 . CASSVTQGKDSPLHF TGTGCCAGCAGCGTAACCCAGGGAAAAGATTCACCCCTCCACTTT
many TRBJ2-1 TRBV6-2/TRBV6-3 TRBD1 CASSKRTGRNNEQFF TGTGCCAGCAGTAAGAGGACAGGAAGAAACAATGAGCAGTTCTTC
many TRBJ2-5 TRBV18 . CASSPGSEETQYF TGTGCCAGCTCACCGGGGTCAGAGGAGACCCAGTACTTC
many TRBJ2-2 TRBV27 . CASRPLVNTGELFF TGTGCCAGCAGGCCACTAGTGAACACCGGGGAGCTGTTTTTT
. TRBJ1-6 TRBV28 . CSSSPSDGGSSPLHF TGTTCCAGCAGCCCGAGCGACGGCGGTAGTTCACCCCTCCACTTT
many TRBJ2-2 TRBV7-8 . CASSLARRTGELFF TGTGCCAGCAGCTTAGCGAGACGTACCGGGGAGCTGTTTTTT
many TRBJ2-1 TRBV29-1 . CSVEDPETTGSYNEQFF TGCAGCGTTGAAGATCCCGAAACCACAGGGTCCTACAATGAGCAGTTCTTC
. TRBJ2-1 TRBV11-1 TRBD2 CASSLAFGRSSGRSYNEQFF TGTGCCAGCAGCTTAGCGTTCGGACGGTCTAGCGGGAGGTCCTACAATGAGCAGTTCTTC
many TRBJ1-1 TRBV20-1 . CSARGRGEVTEAFF TGCAGTGCTAGGGGGAGGGGAGAGGTCACTGAAGCTTTCTTT
many TRBJ1-1 TRBV7-2 . CASSLYTGSTEAFF TGTGCCAGCAGCTTGTATACGGGAAGCACTGAAGCTTTCTTT
many TRBJ2-7 TRBV20-1 . CSAEGGPAYEQYF TGCAGTGCCGAGGGGGGCCCGGCCTACGAGCAGTACTTC
many TRBJ2-1 TRBV5-1 . CASSLGDRGGHEQFF TGCGCCAGCAGCTTGGGAGATAGGGGTGGGCATGAGCAGTTCTTC
. TRBJ2-1 TRBV7-3 TRBD2 CASSLIAGGRNEQLF TGTGCCAGCAGCCTAATAGCGGGGGGTCGGAATGAGCAGCTCTTC
many TRBJ2-7 TRBV27 . CASSLSVTSGYEQYF TGTGCCAGCAGTTTAAGTGTAACTTCAGGGTACGAGCAGTACTTC
many TRBJ2-5 TRBV6-5 . CASSYDPRGPQETQYF TGTGCCAGCAGTTACGACCCGCGGGGACCGCAGGAGACCCAGTACTTC
many TRBJ1-5 TRBV9 . CASSYDGDQPQHF TGTGCCAGCAGCTACGACGGGGATCAGCCCCAGCATTTT
many TRBJ2-2 TRBV10-3 . CATSPQANTGELFF TGTGCCACATCACCCCAGGCGAACACCGGGGAGCTGTTTTTT
many TRBJ2-7 TRBV6-2/TRBV6-3 TRBD2 CAGRLAGSSYEQYF TGTGCCGGCCGACTAGCGGGAAGCTCCTACGAGCAGTACTTC
. TRBJ2-4 TRBV9 . CASSTWSGRENIQYF TGTGCCAGCAGCACCTGGTCGGGACGGGAAAACATTCAGTACTTC
many TRBJ1-1 TRBV6-1 . CASSVTVTEAFF TGTGCCAGCAGTGTTACAGTCACTGAAGCTTTCTTT
many TRBJ2-5 TRBV5-1 TRBD1 CASSSGSTGTAETQYF TGCGCCAGCAGCTCTGGATCGACAGGGACCGCGGAGACCCAGTACTTC
many TRBJ1-5 TRBV12-3/TRBV12-4 . CASTQGYSNQPQHF TGTGCCAGCACCCAGGGTTATAGCAATCAGCCCCAGCATTTT
many TRBJ1-1 TRBV5-1 . CASSLAGTNTEAFF TGCGCCAGCAGCTTGGCGGGGACGAACACTGAAGCTTTCTTT
many TRBJ2-1 TRBV3-1 . CASSQGLSVGLYNEQFF TGTGCCAGCAGCCAAGGATTATCGGTCGGGTTATACAATGAGCAGTTCTTC
few TRBJ2-5 TRBV28 TRBD1 CASSQTTGTGYQETQYF TGTGCCAGCAGTCAAACCACCGGGACAGGGTACCAAGAGACCCAGTACTTC
once TRBJ2-7 TRBV5-4 TRBD2 CASSLNPSGNEQYF TGTGCCAGCAGCTTGAATCCTAGCGGGAACGAGCAGTACTTC
many TRBJ2-2 TRBV5-1 TRBD1 CASSFDRVASNTGELFF TGCGCCAGCAGCTTTGACAGGGTTGCCTCGAACACCGGGGAGCTGTTTTTT
many TRBJ2-2 TRBV5-1 TRBD1 CASSLLGQGNSGELFF TGCGCCAGCAGCCTGCTGGGACAGGGAAATTCCGGGGAGCTGTTTTTT
. TRBJ1-5 TRBV12-3/TRBV12-4 TRBD1 CASSTPTGQGGEGQPQHF TGTGCCAGCAGTACACCCACGGGACAGGGTGGGGAAGGCCAGCCCCAGCATTTT
many TRBJ2-5 TRBV7-2 TRBD1 CASSSRRTGAETQYF TGTGCCAGCAGCTCGAGACGGACAGGGGCAGAGACCCAGTACTTC
many TRBJ1-1 TRBV6-5 TRBD1 CASSWTGAMNTEAFF TGTGCCAGCAGCTGGACAGGGGCCATGAACACTGAAGCTTTCTTT
many TRBJ1-1 TRBV28 . CASSPYGGRGTEAFF TGTGCCAGCAGCCCCTACGGGGGACGGGGCACTGAAGCTTTCTTT
many TRBJ2-6 TRBV5-1 TRBD1 CASSGGQGRTSLSGANVLTF TGCGCCAGCAGCGGGGGACAGGGGCGCACCTCACTCTCTGGGGCCAACGTCCTGACTTTC
many TRBJ2-4 TRBV5-1 TRBD1 CASSMPRQGENIQYF TGCGCCAGCAGCATGCCGCGACAGGGAGAAAACATTCAGTACTTC
many TRBJ1-2 TRBV4-1 . CASSHPGTNYGYTF TGCGCCAGCAGCCATCCCGGGACAAACTATGGCTACACCTTC
. TRBJ1-1 TRBV7-9 . CASSVTENTEAFF TGTGCCAGCAGCGTAACAGAGAACACTGAAGCTTTCTTT
many TRBJ2-2 TRBV12-3/TRBV12-4 . CASSFSGLTGELFF TGTGCCAGCAGTTTTTCAGGGCTAACCGGGGAGCTGTTTTTT
many TRBJ1-4 TRBV7-9 . CASSLGQGSKKLFF TGTGCCAGCAGCTTGGGCCAGGGTTCGAAAAAACTGTTTTTT
many TRBJ2-4 TRBV21-1 . CASKDRAPKNIQYF TGTGCCAGCAAAGACAGGGCCCCCAAAAACATTCAGTACTTC
many TRBJ2-1 TRBV29-1 TRBD2 CSVLPTGGPYNEQFF TGCAGCGTTCTCCCCACGGGAGGGCCTTACAATGAGCAGTTCTTC
many TRBJ2-5 TRBV20-1 . CSAPPDIQETQYF TGCAGTGCTCCCCCGGACATCCAAGAGACCCAGTACTTC
many TRBJ1-1 TRBV6-5 TRBD1 CASRSGGQGAPEAFF TGTGCCAGCCGCTCGGGGGGGCAGGGGGCGCCTGAAGCTTTCTTT
many TRBJ2-2 TRBV20-1 TRBD2 CSVASGHTGELFF TGCAGTGTGGCTAGCGGTCACACCGGGGAGCTGTTTTTT
many TRBJ2-1 TRBV6-7 . CASSYFPYNEQFF TGTGCCAGCAGTTACTTTCCATACAATGAGCAGTTCTTC
many TRBJ1-6 TRBV2 . CASSNQGPPYGSPLHF TGTGCCAGCAGTAACCAAGGGCCGCCTTATGGTTCACCCCTCCACTTT
many TRBJ2-7 TRBV20-1 . CSASGISSYEQYF TGCAGTGCTAGCGGGATAAGCTCCTACGAGCAGTACTTC
many TRBJ1-5 TRBV4-1 . CASSQGVGGENQPQHF TGCGCCAGCAGCCAGGGGGTGGGGGGGGAGAATCAGCCCCAGCATTTT
many TRBJ1-3 TRBV6-1 . CASRLRGTGNTIYF TGTGCCAGCAGATTGAGAGGTACCGGAAACACCATATATTTT
many TRBJ2-3 TRBV24-1 TRBD1 CATSDPKGAMSDTQYF TGTGCCACCAGTGATCCGAAGGGGGCGATGTCAGATACGCAGTATTTT
many TRBJ2-6 TRBV18 . CASSPVTYSGANVLTF TGTGCCAGCTCACCAGTCACATACTCTGGGGCCAACGTCCTGACTTTC
many TRBJ2-6 TRBV29-1 TRBD1 CSVTGVGANVLTF TGCAGCGTGACAGGGGTCGGGGCCAACGTCCTGACTTTC